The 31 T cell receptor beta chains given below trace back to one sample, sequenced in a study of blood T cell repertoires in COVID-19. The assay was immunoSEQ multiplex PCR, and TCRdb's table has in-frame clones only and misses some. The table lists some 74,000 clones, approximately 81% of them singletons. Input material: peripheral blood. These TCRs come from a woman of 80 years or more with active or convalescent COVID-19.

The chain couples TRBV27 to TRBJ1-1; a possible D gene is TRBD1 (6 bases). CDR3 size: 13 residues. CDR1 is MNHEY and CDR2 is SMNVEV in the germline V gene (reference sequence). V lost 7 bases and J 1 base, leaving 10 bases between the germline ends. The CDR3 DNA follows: TGTGCCAGCAAAACAGGGTCGAACACTGAAGCTTTCTTT. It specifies CASKTGSNTEAFF.

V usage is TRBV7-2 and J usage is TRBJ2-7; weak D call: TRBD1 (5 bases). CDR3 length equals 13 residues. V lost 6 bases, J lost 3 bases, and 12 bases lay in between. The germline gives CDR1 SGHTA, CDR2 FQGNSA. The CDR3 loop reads CASRQPQGYEQYF. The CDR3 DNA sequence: TGTGCCAGCAGACAACCTCAGGGCTACGAGCAGTACTTC.

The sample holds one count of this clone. Here the CDR3 reads CASTPRERTAGYTF. The DNA of the CDR3 is TGTGCCAGCACTCCGAGGGAACGGACCGCTGGCTACACCTTC. V and J are TRBV7-8 and TRBJ1-2; D gene uncertain. The V end was cut by 7 bases, the J end by 7 bases, with 19 bases between. Looked up from germline, CDR1 is SGHVS and CDR2 is FQNEAQ. The CDR3 totals 14 residues.

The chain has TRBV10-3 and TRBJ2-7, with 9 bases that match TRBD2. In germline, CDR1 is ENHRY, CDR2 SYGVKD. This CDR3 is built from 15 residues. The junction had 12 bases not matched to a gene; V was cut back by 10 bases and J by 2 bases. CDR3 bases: TGTGCCACCACAGATAGCGGGGGCCACGCCTACGAGCAGTACTTC. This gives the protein CATTDSGGHAYEQYF.

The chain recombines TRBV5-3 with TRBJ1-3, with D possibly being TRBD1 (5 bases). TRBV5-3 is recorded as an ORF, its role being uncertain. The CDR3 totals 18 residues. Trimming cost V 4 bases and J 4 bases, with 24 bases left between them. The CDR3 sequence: CARSHSFLSGPTGNTIYF. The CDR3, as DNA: TGTGCCAGAAGCCACTCCTTCCTGTCAGGGCCAACGGGAAACACCATATATTTT.

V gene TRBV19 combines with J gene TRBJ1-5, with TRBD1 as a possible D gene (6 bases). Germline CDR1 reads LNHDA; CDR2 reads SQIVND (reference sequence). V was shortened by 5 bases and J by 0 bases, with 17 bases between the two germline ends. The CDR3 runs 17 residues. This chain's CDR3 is CASSWLPGGRSNQPQHF. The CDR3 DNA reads TGTGCCAGTAGTTGGCTTCCGGGGGGCCGTAGCAATCAGCCCCAGCATTTT.

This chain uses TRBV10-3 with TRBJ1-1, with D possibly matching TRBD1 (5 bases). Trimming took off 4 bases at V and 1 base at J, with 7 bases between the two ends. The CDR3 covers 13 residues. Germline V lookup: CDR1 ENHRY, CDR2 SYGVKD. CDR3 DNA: TGTGCCATCAGTGTTCAGGGGAACACTGAAGCTTTCTTT. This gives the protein CAISVQGNTEAFF.

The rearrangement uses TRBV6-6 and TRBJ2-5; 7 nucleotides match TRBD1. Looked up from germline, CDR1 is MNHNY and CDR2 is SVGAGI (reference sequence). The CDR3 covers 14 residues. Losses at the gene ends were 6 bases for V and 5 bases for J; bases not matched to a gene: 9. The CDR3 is CASSKQGSGETQYF. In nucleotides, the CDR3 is TGTGCCAGCAGCAAACAGGGGTCAGGGGAGACCCAGTACTTC.

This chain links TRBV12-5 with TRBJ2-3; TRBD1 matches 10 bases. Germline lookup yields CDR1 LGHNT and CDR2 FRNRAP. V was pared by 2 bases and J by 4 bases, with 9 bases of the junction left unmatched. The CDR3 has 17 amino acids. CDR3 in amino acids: CASGLILRGTGADTQYF. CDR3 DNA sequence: TGTGCTAGTGGTTTGATTCTTCGTGGGACAGGGGCAGATACGCAGTATTTT.

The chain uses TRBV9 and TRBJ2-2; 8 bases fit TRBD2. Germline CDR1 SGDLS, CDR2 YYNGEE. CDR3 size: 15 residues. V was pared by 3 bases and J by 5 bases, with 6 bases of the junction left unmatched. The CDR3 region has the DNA TGTGCCAGCAGCGATCGGGGGGGACTTACCGGGGAGCTGTTTTTT. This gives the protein CASSDRGGLTGELFF.

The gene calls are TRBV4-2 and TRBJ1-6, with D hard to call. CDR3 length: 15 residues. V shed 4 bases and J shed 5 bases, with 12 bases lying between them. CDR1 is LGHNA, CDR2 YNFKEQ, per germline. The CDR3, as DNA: TGTGCCAGCAGCCGAGGGCCGGCAAATAATTCACCCCTCCACTTT. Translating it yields CASSRGPANNSPLHF.

The CDR3 DNA sequence: TGTGCCAGCAGTTACCGTTCTCCCAGCGTAAGGGACAGCGGGGAGCTGTTTTTT. The encoded protein is CASSYRSPSVRDSGELFF. The chain uses TRBV6-2 or TRBV6-3 and TRBJ2-2, with 7 bases matching TRBD1. The CDR3 spans 18 residues. V shed 2 bases and J 7 bases; nucleotides not matched to a gene: 16. Germline CDR1 and CDR2: MNHEY and SVGEGT.

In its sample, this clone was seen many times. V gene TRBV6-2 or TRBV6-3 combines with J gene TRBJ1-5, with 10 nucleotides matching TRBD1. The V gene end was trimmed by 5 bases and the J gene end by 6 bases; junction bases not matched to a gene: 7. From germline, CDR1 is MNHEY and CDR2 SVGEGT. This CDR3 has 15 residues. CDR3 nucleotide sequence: TGTGCCAGCAGTAATCGACAGGGGGCAAGTCAGCCCCAGCATTTT. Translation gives CASSNRQGASQPQHF.

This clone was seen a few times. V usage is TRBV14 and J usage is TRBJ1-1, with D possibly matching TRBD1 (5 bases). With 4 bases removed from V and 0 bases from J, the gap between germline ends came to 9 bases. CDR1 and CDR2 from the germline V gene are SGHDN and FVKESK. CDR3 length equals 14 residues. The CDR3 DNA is TGTGCCAGCAGCCTACCAGGGATGAACACTGAAGCTTTCTTT. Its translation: CASSLPGMNTEAFF.

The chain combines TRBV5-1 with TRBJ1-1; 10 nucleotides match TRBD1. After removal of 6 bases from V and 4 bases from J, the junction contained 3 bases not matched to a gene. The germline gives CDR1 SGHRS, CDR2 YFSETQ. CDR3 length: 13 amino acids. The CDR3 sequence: CASTGDRGTEAFF. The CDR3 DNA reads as TGCGCCAGCACCGGGGACAGGGGCACTGAAGCTTTCTTT.

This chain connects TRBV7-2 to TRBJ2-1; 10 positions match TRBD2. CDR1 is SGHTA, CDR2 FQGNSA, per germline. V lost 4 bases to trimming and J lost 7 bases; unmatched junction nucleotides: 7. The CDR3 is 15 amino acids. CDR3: CASSYGLAVFNEQFF. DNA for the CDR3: TGTGCCAGCAGCTACGGACTAGCGGTATTTAATGAGCAGTTCTTC.

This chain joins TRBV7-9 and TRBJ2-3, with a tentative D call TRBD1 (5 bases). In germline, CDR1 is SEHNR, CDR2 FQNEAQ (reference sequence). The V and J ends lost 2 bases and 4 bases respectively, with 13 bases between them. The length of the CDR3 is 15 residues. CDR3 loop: CASSLLFQGPDTQYF. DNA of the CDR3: TGTGCCAGCAGCTTACTATTTCAGGGCCCAGATACGCAGTATTTT.

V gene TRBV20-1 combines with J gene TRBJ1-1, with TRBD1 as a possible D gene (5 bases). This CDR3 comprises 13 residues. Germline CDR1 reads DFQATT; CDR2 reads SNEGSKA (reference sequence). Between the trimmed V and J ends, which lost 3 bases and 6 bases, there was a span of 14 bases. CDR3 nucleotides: TGCAGTGCTAGTTTGGGGGGACGGGCTGAAGCTTTCTTT. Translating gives CSASLGGRAEAFF.

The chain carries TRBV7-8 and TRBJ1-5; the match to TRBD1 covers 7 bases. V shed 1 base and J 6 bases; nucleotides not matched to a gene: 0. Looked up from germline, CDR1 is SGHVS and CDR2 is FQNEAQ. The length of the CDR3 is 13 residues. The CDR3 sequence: CASSLDRGQPQHF. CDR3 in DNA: TGTGCCAGCAGCTTAGACAGGGGTCAGCCCCAGCATTTT.

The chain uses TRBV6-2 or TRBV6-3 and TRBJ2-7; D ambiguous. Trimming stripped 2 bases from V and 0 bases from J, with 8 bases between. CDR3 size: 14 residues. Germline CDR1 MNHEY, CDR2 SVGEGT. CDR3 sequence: CASSYPAGSYEQYF. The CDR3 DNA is TGTGCCAGCAGTTACCCGGCAGGCTCCTACGAGCAGTACTTC.

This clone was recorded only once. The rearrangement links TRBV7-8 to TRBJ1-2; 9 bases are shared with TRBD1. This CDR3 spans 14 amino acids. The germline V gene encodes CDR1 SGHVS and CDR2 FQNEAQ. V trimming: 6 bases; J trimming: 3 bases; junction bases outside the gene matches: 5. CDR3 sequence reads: CASRKQGADYGYTF. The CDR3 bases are TGTGCCAGCAGAAAACAGGGGGCTGACTATGGCTACACCTTC.

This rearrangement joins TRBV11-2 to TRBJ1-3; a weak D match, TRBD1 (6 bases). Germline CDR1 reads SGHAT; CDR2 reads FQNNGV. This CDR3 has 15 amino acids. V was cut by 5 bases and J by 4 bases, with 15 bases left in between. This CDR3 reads CASSAITGKGNTIYF. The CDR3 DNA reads TGTGCCAGCAGCGCCATAACAGGGAAGGGAAACACCATATATTTT.

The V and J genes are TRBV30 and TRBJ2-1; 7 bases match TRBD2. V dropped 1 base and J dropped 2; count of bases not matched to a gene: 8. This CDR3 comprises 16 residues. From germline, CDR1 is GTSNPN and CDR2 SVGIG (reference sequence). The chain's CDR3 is CAWSGLWAGAYNEQFF. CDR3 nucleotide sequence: TGTGCCTGGAGTGGACTCTGGGCGGGAGCCTACAATGAGCAGTTCTTC.

CDR3 nucleotides: TGTGCCAGCAGTTTCTCGGGTTCAAACACCATATATTTT. It translates to CASSFSGSNTIYF. The V gene is TRBV28, the J gene TRBJ1-3; D remains unclear. CDR1 and CDR2 (germline): MDHEN, SYDVKM. V was shortened by 3 bases and J by 6 bases, with 9 bases between the two germline ends. The CDR3 is made up of 13 amino acids.

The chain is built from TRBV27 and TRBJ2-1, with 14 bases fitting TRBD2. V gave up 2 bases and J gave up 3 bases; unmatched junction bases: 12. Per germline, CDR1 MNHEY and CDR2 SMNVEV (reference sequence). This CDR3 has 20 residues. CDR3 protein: CASSLRPRLAGGPIYNEQFF. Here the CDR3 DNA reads TGTGCCAGCAGTTTACGACCGCGACTAGCGGGGGGGCCGATCTACAATGAGCAGTTCTTC.

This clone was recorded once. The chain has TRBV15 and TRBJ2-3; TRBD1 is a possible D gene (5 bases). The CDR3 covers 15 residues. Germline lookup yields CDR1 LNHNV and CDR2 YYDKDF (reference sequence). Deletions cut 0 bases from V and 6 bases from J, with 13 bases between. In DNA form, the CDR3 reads TGTGCCACCAGCAGAGAACGGGCCAGGGTGGATACGCAGTATTTT. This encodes CATSRERARVDTQYF.

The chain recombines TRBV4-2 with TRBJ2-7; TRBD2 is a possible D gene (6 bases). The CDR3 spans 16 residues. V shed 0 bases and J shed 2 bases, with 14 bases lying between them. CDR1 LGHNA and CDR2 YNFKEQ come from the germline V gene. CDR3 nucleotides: TGTGCCAGCAGCCAAGAGGCAGCAATAGCGGCCTACGAGCAGTACTTC. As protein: CASSQEAAIAAYEQYF.

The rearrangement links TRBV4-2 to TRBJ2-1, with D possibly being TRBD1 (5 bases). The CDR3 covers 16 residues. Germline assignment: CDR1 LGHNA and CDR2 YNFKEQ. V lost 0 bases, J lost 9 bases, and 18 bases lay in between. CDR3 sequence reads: CASSQEHQGRIVEQFF. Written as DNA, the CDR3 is TGTGCCAGCAGCCAAGAACACCAGGGCCGGATTGTTGAGCAGTTCTTC.

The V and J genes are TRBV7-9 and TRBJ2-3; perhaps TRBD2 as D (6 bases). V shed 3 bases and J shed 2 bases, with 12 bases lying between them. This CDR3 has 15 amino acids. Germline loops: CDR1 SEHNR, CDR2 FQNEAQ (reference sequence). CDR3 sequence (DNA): TGTGCCAGCAGCTTTCTTGGGGGGAACACAGATACGCAGTATTTT. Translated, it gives CASSFLGGNTDTQYF.

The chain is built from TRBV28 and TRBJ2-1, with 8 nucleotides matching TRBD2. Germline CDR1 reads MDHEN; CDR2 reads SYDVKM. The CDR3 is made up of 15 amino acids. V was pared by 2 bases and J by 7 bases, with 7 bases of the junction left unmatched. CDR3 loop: CASSLQAGAGNEQFF. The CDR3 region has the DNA TGTGCCAGCAGTTTACAAGCGGGGGCGGGAAATGAGCAGTTCTTC.

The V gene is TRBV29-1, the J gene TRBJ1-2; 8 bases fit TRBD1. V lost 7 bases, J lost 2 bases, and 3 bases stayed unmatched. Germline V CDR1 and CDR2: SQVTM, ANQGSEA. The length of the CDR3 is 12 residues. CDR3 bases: TGCAGCGGGTGGACAGGGAACTATGGCTACACCTTC. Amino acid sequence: CSGWTGNYGYTF.